This T cell receptor beta chain emerged from a study of glioma-infiltrating T cells. The wider study: Presurgical dexamethasone in glioma patients lasted six or fewer days. Sequencing aimed for roughly 4.5- to 11-fold coverage of about a million peripheral T cells.

Comments on this clonotype: Antigen unknown.

Germline CDR1 is MNHNS and CDR2 is SASEGT. The junction had 9 bases not matched to a gene; V was cut back by 8 bases and J by 3 bases. CDR3 size: 14 residues. Points from the study as a whole: Above-expected tissue-blood divergence occurred in all gliomas, most in low-grade ones.

TCR alpha and beta CDR3 regions were amplified from RNA using iRepertoire nested multiplex PCR. One-step reverse transcription and amplification started from approximately 100-400 ng of tissue mRNA or PBMC total RNA. From the multiplex PCR reads, TCRdb called clonotypes with MiXCR, one entry per CDR3 protein. The sample records fewer than 500,000 distinct CDR3 sequences, more than 35% being singletons. Source material: glioma tissue, nonneoplastic brain tissue, or PBMCs (not recorded which). The clonotype comes from a human donor with low-grade glioma or glioblastoma, undergoing nonglioma brain surgery, or in good health (not recorded which). V gene TRBV6-1 combines with J gene TRBJ2-7, with 8 nucleotides matching TRBD1. CDR3 in DNA: TGTGCCAGCCGGGAAGGACAGGGAGGCTACGAGCAGTACTTC. Translated, it gives CASREGQGGYEQYF.